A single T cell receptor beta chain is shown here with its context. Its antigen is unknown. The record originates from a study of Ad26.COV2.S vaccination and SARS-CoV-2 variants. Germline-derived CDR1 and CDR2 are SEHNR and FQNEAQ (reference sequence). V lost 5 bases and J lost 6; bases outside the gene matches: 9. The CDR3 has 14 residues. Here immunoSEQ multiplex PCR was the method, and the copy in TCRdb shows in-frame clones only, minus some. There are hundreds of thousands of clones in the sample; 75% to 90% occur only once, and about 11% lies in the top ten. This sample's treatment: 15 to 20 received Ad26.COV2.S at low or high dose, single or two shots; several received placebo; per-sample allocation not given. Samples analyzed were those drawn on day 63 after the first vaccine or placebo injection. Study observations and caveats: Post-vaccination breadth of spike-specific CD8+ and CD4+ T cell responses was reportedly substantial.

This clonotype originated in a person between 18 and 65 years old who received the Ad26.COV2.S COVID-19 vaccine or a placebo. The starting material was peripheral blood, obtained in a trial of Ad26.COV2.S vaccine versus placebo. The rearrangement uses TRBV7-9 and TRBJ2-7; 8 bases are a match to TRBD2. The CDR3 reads CASSAREGLSEQYF. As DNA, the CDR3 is TGTGCCAGCAGCGCCCGGGAGGGGCTAAGCGAGCAGTACTTC.